Given below is one TCR beta chain in context. These data originate in a study of cytomegalovirus exposure and HLA in healthy donors. Primers for the PCR totalled 60 Vbeta and 13 Jbeta. In the original analysis: Unique TCR beta chains totaled about 73 million in a later count, with approximately 11 million of them shared. This table comes from immunoSEQ multiplex PCR, and its TCRdb copy is limited to in-frame clones, with some not included. V and J calls and clone size come straight from that table; D and trimming were deduced from the DNA. The top ten hold around 5.8% of the sample, which has under 110,000 clones, more than 65% seen once. The CDR3 is made up of 15 amino acids. V lost 1 base, J lost 6 bases, and 13 bases lay in between. Germline CDR1 and CDR2: SNHLY and FYNNEI.

Sequencing was carried out using PBMCs. The gene calls are TRBV2 and TRBJ1-5; a weak D match, TRBD1 (5 bases). The TCR comes from a woman in her fifties or sixties in good health and CMV-seropositive. The CDR3 reads CASSEVRRVGQPQHF. The CDR3 coding sequence is TGTGCCAGCAGTGAAGTACGCAGGGTGGGTCAGCCCCAGCATTTT.